This T cell receptor (beta chain) was recovered during a study of OX40 agonist ivuxolimab in advanced cancers. Concerning the study at large: Ivuxolimab was a fully human IgG2 agonistic monoclonal antibody targeting the costimulatory receptor OX40 (CD134). Intravenous ivuxolimab was administered to patients every 2 weeks at six dose levels: 0.01, 0.1, 0.3, 1.5, 3 and 10 mg/kg. Of the approximately 54 dose-escalation patients, hepatocellular carcinoma was present in 19, melanoma in around 15, renal cell carcinoma in 9 and head and neck cancer in 9. The dose-escalation cohort was roughly 83% male with a mean age of 60 years, ranging from roughly 20 to 85. Patients were allowed to have had prior anti-PD-1, anti-PD-L1 or anti-CTLA-4 therapy, and roughly two fifths of the dose-escalation patients had been treated with checkpoint inhibitors. Partial responses occurred in three dose-escalation patients: two with cutaneous melanoma and one with hepatocellular carcinoma. Peripheral TCRbeta sequencing aimed to test whether ivuxolimab altered TCR sequence diversity and caused clonal T-cell expansion. The paper describes the monotherapy dose-escalation part (N of about 47 patients) of the phase I trial of ivuxolimab. The investigation overall reported the following: Low levels of normalized T-cell clonal expansion were also seen in some patients who did not respond. The antigen specificity of the clonally expanded peripheral T cells was not determined. At doses of 0.1 to 3.0 mg/kg, clonal expansion of both CD4+ and CD8+ T cells in blood was seen between baseline and week 6. After ivuxolimab, more expanded clones were found on average in CD8+ T cells than in CD4+ T cells. In the 0.1-3.0 mg/kg groups, partial responders had among the lowest normalized peripheral clonal expansion, particularly in CD8+ T cells.

Genomic DNA was isolated from the sorted cells so that the TCRbeta CDR3 region could be sequenced. The immunoSEQ Assay was used for sequencing of TCRbeta CDR3 regions. Entries here come from immuneACCESS through TCRdb and include only in-frame sequences with V and J called. Some clones fail to appear in such tables; in the studies checked, an unresolved V gene covers under half of the shortfall, and the cause of the remainder is unknown. The sample table contains approximately 82,000 clones; only one count was recorded for 75% to 90% of them. The ten largest account for 2.4% of the sample. The trial excluded patients who had a history of autoimmune disease or who were on systemic immunosuppression. Peripheral blood for TCR sequencing was collected from all dose cohorts at baseline, on cycle 4 day 1, and on cycle 7 day 1. The samples were drawn from a first-in-human, open-label, multicenter phase I dose-escalation trial of ivuxolimab. The trial enrolled adults with locally advanced or metastatic head and neck squamous cell, hepatocellular, melanoma or renal cell carcinoma. CD4+ and CD8+ T cells were sorted separately from peripheral blood before TCR sequencing.

V is cut by 1 base and J by 7 bases, and the space between the germline ends is 14 bases. Taken from cysteine to phenylalanine, the CDR3 has 15 residues. Of the read, only the CDR3 DNA is kept; its 45 bases are in frame from base 1. CDR1 is given as MNHNS and CDR2 as SASEGT, both from the germline V gene. About this clone itself: No antigen is known for it. No base-level quality is on record; no much larger clone is a single base apart.

The clonotype originates from an adult with an advanced solid tumor such as melanoma, head and neck, liver or kidney cancer. Sequences were derived from CD4+ or CD8+ T cells sorted from blood, sampled in a trial of the OX40 agonist ivuxolimab. In this chain, TRBV6-1 is recombined with TRBJ1-5; the D gene lacks a confident call. The DNA is as follows: TGTGCCAGCAGTGAAGACTTCCGCCCCAGGCAGCCCCAGCATTTT. Its product reads: CASSEDFRPRQPQHF.